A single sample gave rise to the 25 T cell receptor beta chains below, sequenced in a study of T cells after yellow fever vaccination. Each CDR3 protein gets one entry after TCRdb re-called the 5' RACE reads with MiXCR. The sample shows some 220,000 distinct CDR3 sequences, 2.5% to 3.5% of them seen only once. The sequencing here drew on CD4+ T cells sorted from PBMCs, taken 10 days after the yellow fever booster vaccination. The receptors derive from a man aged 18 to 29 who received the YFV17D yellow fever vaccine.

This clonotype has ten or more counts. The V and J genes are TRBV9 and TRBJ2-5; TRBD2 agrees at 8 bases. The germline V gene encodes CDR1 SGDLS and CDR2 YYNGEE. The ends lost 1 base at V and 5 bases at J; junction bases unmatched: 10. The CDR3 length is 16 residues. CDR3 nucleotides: TGTGCCAGCAGCGTAAGGTCTGCGGGGGGCCGGGAGACCCAGTACTTC. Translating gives CASSVRSAGGRETQYF.

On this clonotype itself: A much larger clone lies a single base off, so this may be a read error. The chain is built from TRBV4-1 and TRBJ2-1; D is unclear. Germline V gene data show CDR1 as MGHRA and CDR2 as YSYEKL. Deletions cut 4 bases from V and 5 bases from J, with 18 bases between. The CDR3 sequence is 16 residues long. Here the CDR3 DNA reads TGCGCCAGCAGCCGAGAACGTTCGGTACTGAACAATGAGCAGTTCTTC. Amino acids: CASSRERSVLNNEQFF.

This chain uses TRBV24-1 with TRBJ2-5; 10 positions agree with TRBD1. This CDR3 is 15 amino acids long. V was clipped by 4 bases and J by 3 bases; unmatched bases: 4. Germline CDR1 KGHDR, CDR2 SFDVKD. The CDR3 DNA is TGTGCCACCAGTGAAGAGGGGACAGGGGAAGAGACCCAGTACTTC. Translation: CATSEEGTGEETQYF.

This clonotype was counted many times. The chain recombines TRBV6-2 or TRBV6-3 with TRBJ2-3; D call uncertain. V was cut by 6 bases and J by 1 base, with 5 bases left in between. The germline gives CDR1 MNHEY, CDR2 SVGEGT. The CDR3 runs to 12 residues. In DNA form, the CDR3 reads TGTGCCAGCAGCTCACGCACAGATACGCAGTATTTT. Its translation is CASSSRTDTQYF.

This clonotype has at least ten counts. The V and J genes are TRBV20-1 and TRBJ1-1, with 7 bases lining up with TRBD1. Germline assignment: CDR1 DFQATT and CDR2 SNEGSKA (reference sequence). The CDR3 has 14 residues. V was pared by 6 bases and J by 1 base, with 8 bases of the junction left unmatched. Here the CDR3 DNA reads TGCAGTGCCTACAGGGGCGCCGGGAACACTGAAGCTTTCTTT. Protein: CSAYRGAGNTEAFF.

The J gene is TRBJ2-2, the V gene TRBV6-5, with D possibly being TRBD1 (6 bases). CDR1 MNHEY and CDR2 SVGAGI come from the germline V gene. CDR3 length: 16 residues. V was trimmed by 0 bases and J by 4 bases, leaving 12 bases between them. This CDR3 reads CASSYSRGLSTGELFF. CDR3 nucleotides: TGTGCCAGCAGTTACTCGAGGGGGTTGAGCACCGGGGAGCTGTTTTTT.

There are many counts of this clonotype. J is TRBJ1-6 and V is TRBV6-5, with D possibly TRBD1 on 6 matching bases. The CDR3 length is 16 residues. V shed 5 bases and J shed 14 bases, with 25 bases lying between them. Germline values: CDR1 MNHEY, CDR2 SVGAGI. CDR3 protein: CASSDASLQGSLALHF. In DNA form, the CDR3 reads TGTGCCAGCAGTGACGCTTCTTTGCAGGGGAGTTTAGCCCTCCACTTT.

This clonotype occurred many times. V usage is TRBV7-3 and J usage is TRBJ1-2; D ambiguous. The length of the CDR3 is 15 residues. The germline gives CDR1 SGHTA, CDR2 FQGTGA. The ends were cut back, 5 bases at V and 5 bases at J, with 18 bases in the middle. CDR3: CASSPVGWSGYGYTF. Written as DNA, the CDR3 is TGTGCCAGCAGCCCGGTCGGATGGAGTGGGTATGGCTACACCTTC.

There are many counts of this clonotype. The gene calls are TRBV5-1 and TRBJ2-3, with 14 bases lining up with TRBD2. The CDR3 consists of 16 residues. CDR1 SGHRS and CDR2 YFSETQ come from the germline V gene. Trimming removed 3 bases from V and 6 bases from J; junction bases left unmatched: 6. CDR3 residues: CASSSGTSGGGDTQYF. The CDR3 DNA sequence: TGCGCCAGCAGCTCCGGGACTAGCGGGGGCGGTGATACGCAGTATTTT.

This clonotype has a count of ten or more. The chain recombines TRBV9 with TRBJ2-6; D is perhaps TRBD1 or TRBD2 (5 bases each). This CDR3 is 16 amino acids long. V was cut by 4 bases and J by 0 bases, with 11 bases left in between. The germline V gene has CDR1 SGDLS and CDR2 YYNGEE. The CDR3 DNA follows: TGTGCCAGCAGCCGAGGGGTAGACTCTGGGGCCAACGTCCTGACTTTC. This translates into CASSRGVDSGANVLTF.

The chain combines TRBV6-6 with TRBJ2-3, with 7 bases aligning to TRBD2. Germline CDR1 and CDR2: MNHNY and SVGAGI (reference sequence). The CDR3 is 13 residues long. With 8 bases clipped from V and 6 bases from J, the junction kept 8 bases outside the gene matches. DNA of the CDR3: TGTGCCAGCTATCGGGGGGTACTGGATACGCAGTATTTT. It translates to CASYRGVLDTQYF.

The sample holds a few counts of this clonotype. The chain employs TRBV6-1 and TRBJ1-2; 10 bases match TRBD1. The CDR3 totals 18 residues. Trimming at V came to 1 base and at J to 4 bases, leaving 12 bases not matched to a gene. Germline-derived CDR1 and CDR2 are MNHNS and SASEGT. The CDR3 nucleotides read TGTGCCAGCAGTGAAGTACTCCCCAGACAGGGGGCAGGCTATGGCTACACCTTC. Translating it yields CASSEVLPRQGAGYGYTF.

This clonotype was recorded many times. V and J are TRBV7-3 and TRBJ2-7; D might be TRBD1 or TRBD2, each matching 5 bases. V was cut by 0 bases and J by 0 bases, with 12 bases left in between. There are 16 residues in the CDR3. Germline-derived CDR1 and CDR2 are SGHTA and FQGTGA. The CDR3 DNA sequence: TGTGCCAGCAGCTTAACGCCGGGACGCAACTCCTACGAGCAGTACTTC. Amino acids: CASSLTPGRNSYEQYF. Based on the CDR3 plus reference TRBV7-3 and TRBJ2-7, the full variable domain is GAGVSQTPSNKVTEKGKYVELRCDPISGHTALYWYRQSLGQGPEFLIYFQGTGAADDSGLPNDRFFAVRPEGSVSTLKIQRTERGDSAVYLCASSLTPGRNSYEQYFGPGTRLTVT.

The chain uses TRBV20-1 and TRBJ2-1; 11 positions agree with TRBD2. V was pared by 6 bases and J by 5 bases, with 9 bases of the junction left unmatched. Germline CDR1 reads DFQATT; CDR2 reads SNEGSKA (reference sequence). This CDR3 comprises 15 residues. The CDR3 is CSARRGTSGDNEQFF. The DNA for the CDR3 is TGCAGTGCCCGCCGGGGGACTAGCGGAGACAATGAGCAGTTCTTC.

The CDR3 spells CASSKQFPEPLHF. CDR3 nucleotides: TGTGCCAGCAGCAAACAGTTCCCCGAACCCCTCCACTTT. The chain uses TRBV12-3 or TRBV12-4 and TRBJ1-6, with D uncertain. The length of the CDR3 is 13 residues. V lost 6 bases, J lost 12 bases, and 15 bases lay in between.

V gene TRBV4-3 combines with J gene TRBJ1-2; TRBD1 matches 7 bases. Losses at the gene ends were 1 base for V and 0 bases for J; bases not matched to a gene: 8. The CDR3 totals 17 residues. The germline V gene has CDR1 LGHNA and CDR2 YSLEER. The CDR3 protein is CASSQGIVDRANYGYTF. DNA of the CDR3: TGCGCCAGCAGCCAAGGAATCGTCGACAGGGCTAACTATGGCTACACCTTC.

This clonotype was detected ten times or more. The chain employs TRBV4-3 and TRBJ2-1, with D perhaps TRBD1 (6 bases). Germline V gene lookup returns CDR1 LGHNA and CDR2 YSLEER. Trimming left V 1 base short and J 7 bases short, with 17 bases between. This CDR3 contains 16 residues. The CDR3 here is CASSQVMGAGVNEQFF. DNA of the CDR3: TGCGCCAGCAGCCAAGTCATGGGGGCCGGTGTTAATGAGCAGTTCTTC.

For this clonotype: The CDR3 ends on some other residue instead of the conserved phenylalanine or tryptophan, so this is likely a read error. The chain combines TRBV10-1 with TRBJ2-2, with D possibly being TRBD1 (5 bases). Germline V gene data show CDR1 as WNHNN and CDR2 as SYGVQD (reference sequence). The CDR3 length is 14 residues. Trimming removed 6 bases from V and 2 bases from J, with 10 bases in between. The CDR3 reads CASSWQGNTGELFL. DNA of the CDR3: TGCGCCAGCAGCTGGCAGGGAAACACCGGGGAGCTGTTTCTT.

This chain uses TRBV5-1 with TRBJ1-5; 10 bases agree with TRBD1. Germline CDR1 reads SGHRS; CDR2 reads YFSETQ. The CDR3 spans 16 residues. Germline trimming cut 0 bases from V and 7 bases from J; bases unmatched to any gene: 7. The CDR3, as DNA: TGCGCCAGCAGCTTGGAAGGACAGGGGGTAGGGCAGCCCCAGCATTTT. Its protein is CASSLEGQGVGQPQHF.

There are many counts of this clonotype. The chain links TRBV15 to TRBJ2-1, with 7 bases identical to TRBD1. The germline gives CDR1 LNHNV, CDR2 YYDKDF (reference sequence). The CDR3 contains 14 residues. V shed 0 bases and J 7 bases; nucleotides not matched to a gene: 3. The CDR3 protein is CATSRDSRGNEQFF. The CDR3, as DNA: TGTGCCACCAGCAGAGATTCCAGGGGGAATGAGCAGTTCTTC.

CDR3 in DNA: TGTGCCGGGGGGGCAGAGGGCGGAAACACCATATATTTT. Protein: CAGGAEGGNTIYF. The chain carries TRBV7-2 and TRBJ1-3; a weak D match, TRBD1 (6 bases). The CDR3 sequence is 13 residues long. The germline V and J ends were trimmed by 11 bases and 4 bases, with 15 bases remaining between them. In germline, CDR1 is SGHTA, CDR2 FQGNSA.

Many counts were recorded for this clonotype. The CDR3: CASSFRPNTEAFF. CDR3 in DNA: TGTGCCAGCAGTTTTCGTCCGAACACTGAAGCTTTCTTT. The chain carries TRBV27 and TRBJ1-1; D is ambiguous. This CDR3 is 13 amino acids long. Per germline, CDR1 MNHEY and CDR2 SMNVEV (reference sequence). Trimming took 3 bases from V and 1 from J, leaving 6 bases between them.

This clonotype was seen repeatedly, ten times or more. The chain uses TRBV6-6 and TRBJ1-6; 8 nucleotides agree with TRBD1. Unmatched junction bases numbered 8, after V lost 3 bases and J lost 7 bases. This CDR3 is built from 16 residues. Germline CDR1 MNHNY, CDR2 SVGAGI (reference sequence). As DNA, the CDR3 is TGTGCCAGCAGTTATCGACAGGGGTTTGAGAATTCACCCCTCCACTTT. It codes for CASSYRQGFENSPLHF.

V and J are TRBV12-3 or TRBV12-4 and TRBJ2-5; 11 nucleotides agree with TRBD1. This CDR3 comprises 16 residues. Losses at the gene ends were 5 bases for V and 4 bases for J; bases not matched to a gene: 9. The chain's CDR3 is CASSTYSGTGGETQYF. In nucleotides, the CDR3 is TGTGCCAGCAGTACCTACTCCGGGACAGGGGGAGAGACCCAGTACTTC.

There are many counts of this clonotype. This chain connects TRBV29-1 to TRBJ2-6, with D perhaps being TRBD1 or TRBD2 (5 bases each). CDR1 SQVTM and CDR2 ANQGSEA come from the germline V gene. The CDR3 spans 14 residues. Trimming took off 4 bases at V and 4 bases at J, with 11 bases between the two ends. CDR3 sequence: CSVARGPGANVLTF. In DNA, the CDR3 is TGCAGCGTTGCGAGGGGCCCCGGGGCCAACGTCCTGACTTTC.